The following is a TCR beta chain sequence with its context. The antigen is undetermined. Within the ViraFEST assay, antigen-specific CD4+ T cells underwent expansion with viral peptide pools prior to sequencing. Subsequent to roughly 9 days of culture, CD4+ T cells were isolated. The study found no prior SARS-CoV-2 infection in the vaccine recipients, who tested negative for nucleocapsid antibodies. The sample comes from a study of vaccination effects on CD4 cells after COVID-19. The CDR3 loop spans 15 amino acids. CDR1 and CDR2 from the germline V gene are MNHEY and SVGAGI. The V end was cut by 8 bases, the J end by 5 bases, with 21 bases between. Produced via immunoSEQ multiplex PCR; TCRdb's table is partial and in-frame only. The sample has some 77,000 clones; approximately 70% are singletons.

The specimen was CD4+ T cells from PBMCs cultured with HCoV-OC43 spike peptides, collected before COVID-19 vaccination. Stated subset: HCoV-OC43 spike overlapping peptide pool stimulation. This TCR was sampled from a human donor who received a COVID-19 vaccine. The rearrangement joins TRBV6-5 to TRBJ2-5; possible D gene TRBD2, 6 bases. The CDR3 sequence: CASQRGRGLRETQYF. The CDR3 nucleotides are TGTGCCAGCCAAAGGGGTCGGGGGTTGAGGGAGACCCAGTACTTC.